A single sample gave rise to the 7 T cell receptor beta chains below, sequenced in a study of blood T cell repertoires in COVID-19. The repertoire was sequenced with immunoSEQ multiplex PCR; TCRdb's copy has only in-frame clones and lacks some. The sample lists approximately 390,000 clones, about 89% seen once, with 2% to 2.5% in the top ten. Sequences were obtained from peripheral blood. These receptors were taken from a woman aged 55 to 70 with COVID-19, enrolled during active disease.

The V call is TRBV9, the J call TRBJ2-3, with a possible D match to TRBD2 (6 bases). Trimming took 4 bases from V and 6 from J, leaving 15 bases between them. Germline V CDR1 and CDR2: SGDLS, YYNGEE. The CDR3 is 14 residues long. The CDR3 protein is CASSPQRAADTQYF. In nucleotides, the CDR3 is TGTGCCAGCAGCCCCCAGCGGGCAGCTGATACGCAGTATTTT. Filled out from reference TRBV9 and TRBJ2-3, the complete variable domain reads DSGVTQTPKHLITATGQRVTLRCSPRSGDLSVYWYQQSLDQGLQFLIQYYNGEERAKGNILERFSAQQFPDLHSELNLSSLELGDSALYFCASSPQRAADTQYFGPGTRLTVL.

The chain carries TRBV5-1 and TRBJ2-5, with TRBD1 as a possible D gene (5 bases). The CDR3 is 14 amino acids. The V and J ends lost 0 bases and 4 bases respectively, with 10 bases between them. In germline, CDR1 is SGHRS, CDR2 YFSETQ. The CDR3 DNA is TGCGCCAGCAGCTTGGTGGGGCCGTCAGAGACCCAGTACTTC. Amino acid sequence: CASSLVGPSETQYF.

This chain links TRBV19 with TRBJ2-6; the match to TRBD1 covers 9 bases. V lost 4 bases and J lost 1; bases outside the gene matches: 8. Germline lookup yields CDR1 LNHDA and CDR2 SQIVND (reference sequence). CDR3 length equals 18 residues. As DNA, the CDR3 is TGTGCCAGTAGTAGTCGGGACAGGGCTCTTTCTGGGGCCAACGTCCTGACTTTC. It translates to CASSSRDRALSGANVLTF.

The V gene is TRBV30, the J gene TRBJ2-7; D is possibly TRBD2 (6 bases). Germline assignment: CDR1 GTSNPN and CDR2 SVGIG (reference sequence). Trimming cost V 7 bases and J 0 bases, with 13 bases left between them. The CDR3 loop spans 13 amino acids. CDR3 protein: CASEGYLSYEQYF. CDR3 bases: TGTGCCTCGGAGGGGTACCTCTCCTACGAGCAGTACTTC.

This chain uses TRBV11-2 with TRBJ1-1; D ambiguous. The CDR3 consists of 13 residues. Trimming pared 4 bases from V and 4 bases from J, leaving 10 bases between. Per the germline V gene, CDR1 is SGHAT and CDR2 is FQNNGV. This CDR3 reads CASSSERGTEAFF. The CDR3 DNA is TGTGCCAGCAGCTCGGAACGAGGCACTGAAGCTTTCTTT.

In its sample, this clone was seen a few times. The chain is built from TRBV28 and TRBJ2-1; 10 bases are shared with TRBD1. CDR1 MDHEN and CDR2 SYDVKM come from the germline V gene. Germline trimming cut 6 bases from V and 4 bases from J; bases unmatched to any gene: 6. The CDR3 is 15 residues long. CDR3 sequence reads: CASSATGGGYNEQFF. CDR3 sequence (DNA): TGTGCCAGCAGCGCGACAGGGGGCGGGTACAATGAGCAGTTCTTC.

The chain employs TRBV15 and TRBJ1-1; 7 positions agree with TRBD1. The CDR3 covers 18 residues. CDR1 is LNHNV, CDR2 YYDKDF, per germline (reference sequence). With V trimmed by 0 bases and J by 4 bases, 14 bases remained unmatched. Written as DNA, the CDR3 is TGTGCCACCAGCAGAGATCGACGGACAGGAAAAGGCGGCACTGAAGCTTTCTTT. Protein product: CATSRDRRTGKGGTEAFF.